This TCR beta chain was documented in a study of beta chain features in type 1 diabetes (dated by TCRdb to the late 2010s). Describing the broader study: Mean age, gender distribution, total cell number and subset yield did not differ between patients and healthy donors. A total of 107,917,701 sorted cells were examined across all samples, and the number of cells per subset was strongly correlated with RNA yield. In the study, TCRB repertoires of sorted circulating CD4+ T cell subsets from recently diagnosed type 1 diabetes patients were compared with those of matched healthy donors. Regulatory and stem cell-like memory subsets were isolated from only 8 patients and about eight healthy donors, whereas naive and central memory subsets came from all 30 or so donors. Beyond this particular receptor, the publication reports: Type 1 diabetes patients showed a moderate but significant shortening of TCRB CDR3 length in all four CD4+ subsets. Because cDNA was sequenced instead of genomic DNA, highly expressing activated cells could be over-represented, though the groups showed no difference in activation or CD3 levels. The naive, central memory and regulatory TCRB repertoires appeared to resemble one another more closely among patients than among healthy donors. PCR might favor shorter templates, but patient and control samples were amplified and corrected together, so any skew would affect both groups equally. Because the HLA sub-analyses included only small numbers of individuals, any influence of HLA type on TCRB rearrangement was left unresolved. At VDJ recombination sites, type 1 diabetes patients had fewer insertions and more deleted nucleotides, which implies abnormalities in thymic rearrangement.

The High Capacity cDNA Reverse Transcription Kit was used to reverse transcribe all of the isolated RNA, meaning that expressed TCRB transcripts were what got sequenced. Naive, central memory and regulatory T cell samples underwent deep immunoSEQ sequencing, averaging approximately 3.5 million total reads per sample. Sorted cells were lysed in RLT buffer and RNA was extracted with DNase-treated RNeasy Micro or Mini kits, depending on cell number. To prevent cross-contamination, each cell subset was processed individually, whereas patient and healthy donor samples were processed jointly. TCRB sequences were amplified from cDNA with the immunoSEQ multiplex PCR, producing 87-bp fragments spanning the CDR3 region. Amplicons were sequenced on the Illumina HiSeq platform. The source study handled its data this way. Synthetic template baselines were used to correct PCR bias computationally, reads within Hamming distance 2 were collapsed, and singletons that could not be merged were discarded. Reads were aligned against IMGT so that V, D and J genes, CDR3 length and insertions or deletions at six rearrangement sites could be assigned. Clonotype counts were normalized to sorted cell number within each subset before computing true diversity and Gini coefficients with the tcR R package. The overlap coefficient, calculated on TCRB nucleotide sequences, was used to measure repertoire sharing. TCRdb re-hosts the immuneACCESS table, in-frame sequences only. Its copies lack some clones; in the studies checked, an unresolved V gene accounts for under half of them, and the cause for the rest is not known. Clonal size and the V and J genes are those of that table, whereas D and trimming came from the DNA. The sample profile shows about 150,000 clones; roughly 50% of them were found once. The ten biggest clones cover under 0.5% of the sample.

Each donor gave one peripheral blood draw, averaging approximately 110 mL, which was collected into heparinised tubes. Using a panel that included CD45RO, CCR7, CD25, CD127, CD95 and CD27, naive, central memory, regulatory and stem cell-like memory CD4+ T cells were sorted on a BD FACSAria II. A purity above 98% was achieved for all sorted populations. PBMCs were separated immediately by Lymphoprep density gradient centrifugation and were stained directly, without being cultured. So that batch effects would be minimized, each experiment stained and sorted samples in pairs, pairing one healthy donor with one patient. Relative to germline, V is 5 bases shorter and J is 1 base shorter, with 17 bases between their ends. Taken from the germline V gene, the CDR1 and CDR2 loops are SGHTA and FQGNSA. There are 16 amino acids in the CDR3, from cysteine to phenylalanine inclusive. Of the read, only the CDR3 DNA is kept; its 48 bases are in frame from base 1.

Worth noting for this clone: The antigen it binds to is not known. No quality values exist for individual bases; no much larger clone is one base distant.

This TCR derives from a man between 18 and 29 years old in good health. The chain joins TRBV7-2 to TRBJ1-1; the D gene is perhaps TRBD1, on 6 matching bases. The source material was Tregs from blood. The cell subset or site label, as the study defines it: regulatory CD4+ T cells. The CDR3 has the sequence CASSARRPGQNTEAFF. At the DNA level, the sequence is TGTGCCAGCAGCGCTAGACGACCGGGACAGAACACTGAAGCTTTCTTT.